Listed below are T cell receptor beta chains from one sample, sequenced in a study of PD-L1 blockade in urothelial cancer. Method: immunoSEQ multiplex PCR; TCRdb's copy keeps in-frame clones and lacks some. Of some 56,000 clones in the sample, approximately 85% were seen once. Sequencing was performed on PBMCs, taken around atezolizumab (anti-PD-L1) treatment. These receptors were obtained from a man aged 70-80 years with urothelial cancer. Both conserved end residues are part of each CDR3. A D gene is named only where the DNA matches it firmly. Size values are once, few and many counts, or a class for expanded clones, and some rows have none.

v_gene: TRBV20-1
abundance: NA
d_gene: TRBD1
j_gene: TRBJ2-3
CDR3aa: CSAEQGDTQYF
CDR3nt: TGCAGTGCCGAACAGGGGGATACGCAGTATTTT

v_gene: TRBV19
abundance: NA
d_gene: TRBD1
j_gene: TRBJ2-2
CDR3aa: CASNGGRGRFSGELFF
CDR3nt: TGTGCCAGTAACGGGGGCAGGGGGCGCTTTAGCGGGGAGCTGTTTTTT

v_gene: TRBV5-4
abundance: once
d_gene: NA
j_gene: TRBJ2-2
CDR3aa: CASSAGGSTGELFF
CDR3nt: TGTGCCAGCAGCGCAGGGGGGTCCACCGGGGAGCTGTTTTTT

v_gene: TRBV18
abundance: few
d_gene: NA
j_gene: TRBJ1-3
CDR3aa: CASSPQGNTGNTIYF
CDR3nt: TGTGCCAGCTCACCCCAGGGGAACACTGGAAACACCATATATTTT

v_gene: TRBV27
abundance: NA
d_gene: TRBD1
j_gene: TRBJ2-1
CDR3aa: CASSRTGWDNEQFF
CDR3nt: TGTGCCAGCAGCAGGACAGGGTGGGACAATGAGCAGTTCTTC

v_gene: TRBV6-4
abundance: once
d_gene: TRBD1
j_gene: TRBJ2-5
CDR3aa: CASSRKLQGVKETQYF
CDR3nt: TGTGCCAGCAGCCGGAAACTCCAGGGGGTAAAGGAGACCCAGTACTTC

v_gene: TRBV7-2
abundance: NA
d_gene: NA
j_gene: TRBJ2-7
CDR3aa: CASSIPTRGRGYEQYF
CDR3nt: TGTGCCAGCAGCATCCCTACGCGAGGGCGAGGCTACGAGCAGTACTTC

v_gene: TRBV7-9
abundance: NA
d_gene: TRBD1
j_gene: TRBJ2-5
CDR3aa: CASSLGTGGEETQYF
CDR3nt: TGTGCCAGCAGCTTGGGGACAGGGGGCGAAGAGACCCAGTACTTC

v_gene: TRBV6-5
abundance: once
d_gene: TRBD1
j_gene: TRBJ1-5
CDR3aa: CASSPGTDSNQPQHF
CDR3nt: TGTGCCAGCAGTCCAGGGACAGATAGCAATCAGCCCCAGCATTTT

v_gene: TRBV5-1
abundance: once
d_gene: NA
j_gene: TRBJ2-5
CDR3aa: CASSTGSGIETQYF
CDR3nt: TGCGCCAGCAGCACGGGTTCCGGGATAGAGACCCAGTACTTC

v_gene: TRBV5-6
abundance: NA
d_gene: NA
j_gene: TRBJ2-7
CDR3aa: CASSGPAGSPGEQYF
CDR3nt: TGTGCCAGCAGCGGCCCGGCGGGTAGCCCGGGGGAGCAGTACTTC

v_gene: TRBV29-1
abundance: NA
d_gene: TRBD2
j_gene: TRBJ2-3
CDR3aa: CSVQSQTSGSYAYF
CDR3nt: TGCAGCGTACAATCCCAGACTAGCGGCTCATACGCGTATTTT

v_gene: TRBV4-1
abundance: NA
d_gene: NA
j_gene: TRBJ2-1
CDR3aa: CASSRGQGDYNEQFF
CDR3nt: TGCGCCAGCAGCCGCGGACAAGGAGACTACAATGAGCAGTTCTTC

v_gene: TRBV19
abundance: few
d_gene: TRBD2
j_gene: TRBJ2-7
CDR3aa: CASSPTYLAGGTYEQYF
CDR3nt: TGTGCCAGTAGTCCGACCTACCTAGCGGGAGGAACCTACGAGCAGTACTTC

v_gene: TRBV4-1
abundance: NA
d_gene: TRBD1
j_gene: TRBJ1-5
CDR3aa: CASSHPTGGQPQHF
CDR3nt: TGCGCCAGCAGCCACCCCACAGGGGGGCAGCCCCAGCATTTT

v_gene: TRBV7-2
abundance: NA
d_gene: NA
j_gene: TRBJ1-1
CDR3aa: CASSSGQNTEAFF
CDR3nt: TGTGCCAGCAGCTCCGGACAGAACACTGAAGCTTTCTTT

v_gene: TRBV30
abundance: NA
d_gene: TRBD2
j_gene: TRBJ2-1
CDR3aa: CAWSPPGAGAGAYNEQFF
CDR3nt: TGTGCCTGGAGTCCCCCTGGGGCGGGAGCGGGAGCTTACAATGAGCAGTTCTTC

v_gene: TRBV5-1
abundance: NA
d_gene: NA
j_gene: TRBJ2-1
CDR3aa: CASSLGWESRNEQFF
CDR3nt: TGCGCCAGCAGCTTGGGGTGGGAGTCCCGGAATGAGCAGTTCTTC

v_gene: TRBV30
abundance: NA
d_gene: TRBD1
j_gene: TRBJ2-7
CDR3aa: CAWSLGTVYEQYF
CDR3nt: TGTGCCTGGAGCCTCGGGACAGTTTACGAGCAGTACTTC

v_gene: TRBV30
abundance: NA
d_gene: TRBD1
j_gene: TRBJ2-2
CDR3aa: CAWSSGGRTGELFF
CDR3nt: TGTGCCTGGAGTTCAGGGGGTCGAACCGGGGAGCTGTTTTTT

v_gene: TRBV18
abundance: few
d_gene: NA
j_gene: TRBJ1-1
CDR3aa: CASSKGVNTEAFF
CDR3nt: TGTGCCAGCTCAAAAGGGGTGAACACTGAAGCTTTCTTT

v_gene: TRBV5-4
abundance: NA
d_gene: TRBD1
j_gene: TRBJ2-1
CDR3aa: CASSRSGTGFNEQFF
CDR3nt: TGTGCCAGCAGTCGATCTGGGACAGGTTTCAATGAGCAGTTCTTC

v_gene: TRBV2
abundance: NA
d_gene: NA
j_gene: TRBJ1-1
CDR3aa: CASNSQGNTEAFF
CDR3nt: TGTGCCAGCAATAGTCAGGGAAACACTGAAGCTTTCTTT

v_gene: TRBV6-1
abundance: NA
d_gene: NA
j_gene: TRBJ2-7
CDR3aa: CASSLPDPTRSEQYF
CDR3nt: TGTGCCAGCAGTCTCCCCGACCCGACTCGGAGCGAGCAGTACTTC

v_gene: TRBV10-3
abundance: NA
d_gene: NA
j_gene: TRBJ2-7
CDR3aa: CAISEWRSTVGFYEQYF
CDR3nt: TGTGCCATCAGTGAGTGGCGTTCGACAGTAGGCTTCTACGAGCAGTACTTC

v_gene: TRBV27
abundance: NA
d_gene: NA
j_gene: TRBJ1-2
CDR3aa: CASSFSDSNYGYTF
CDR3nt: TGTGCCAGCAGTTTTTCGGACAGTAACTATGGCTACACCTTC

v_gene: TRBV18
abundance: NA
d_gene: TRBD1
j_gene: TRBJ1-2
CDR3aa: CASSPPQGQGVHGYTF
CDR3nt: TGTGCCAGCTCACCACCCCAAGGACAGGGGGTGCATGGCTACACCTTC

v_gene: TRBV4-1
abundance: NA
d_gene: TRBD1
j_gene: TRBJ2-4
CDR3aa: CASSQRDREVYIQYF
CDR3nt: TGCGCCAGCAGCCAGCGGGACAGGGAGGTATACATTCAGTACTTC

v_gene: TRBV18
abundance: NA
d_gene: NA
j_gene: TRBJ2-2
CDR3aa: CASSPDTGELFF
CDR3nt: TGTGCCAGCTCCCCGGACACCGGGGAGCTGTTTTTT

v_gene: TRBV11-2
abundance: NA
d_gene: NA
j_gene: TRBJ2-2
CDR3aa: CASSLVSRANTGELFF
CDR3nt: TGTGCCAGCAGCTTAGTGTCCCGGGCGAACACCGGGGAGCTGTTTTTT

v_gene: TRBV13
abundance: NA
d_gene: NA
j_gene: TRBJ2-1
CDR3aa: CASSPLGTEQFF
CDR3nt: TGTGCCAGCAGCCCCCTCGGGACAGAGCAGTTCTTC

v_gene: TRBV14
abundance: NA
d_gene: NA
j_gene: TRBJ2-7
CDR3aa: CASSPGAIYEQYF
CDR3nt: TGTGCCAGCAGCCCTGGGGCAATCTACGAGCAGTACTTC

v_gene: TRBV11-3
abundance: NA
d_gene: NA
j_gene: TRBJ2-1
CDR3aa: CASSSTGYGEQFF
CDR3nt: TGTGCCAGCAGCTCTACAGGTTACGGTGAGCAGTTCTTC

v_gene: TRBV30
abundance: NA
d_gene: NA
j_gene: TRBJ1-2
CDR3aa: CAWSVLFDSLNYGYTF
CDR3nt: TGTGCCTGGAGTGTATTGTTTGACAGCCTGAACTATGGCTACACCTTC

v_gene: TRBV10-1
abundance: NA
d_gene: NA
j_gene: TRBJ2-3
CDR3aa: CASSQLDTQYF
CDR3nt: TGCGCCAGCAGCCAACTAGATACGCAGTATTTT

v_gene: TRBV18
abundance: NA
d_gene: TRBD1
j_gene: TRBJ2-7
CDR3aa: CASSPGQGHEQYF
CDR3nt: TGTGCCAGCTCACCCGGACAGGGCCACGAGCAGTACTTC

v_gene: TRBV27
abundance: NA
d_gene: TRBD2
j_gene: TRBJ2-7
CDR3aa: CASSLSITSGSSYEQYF
CDR3nt: TGTGCCAGCAGTTTATCGATAACTAGCGGGAGTTCCTACGAGCAGTACTTC

v_gene: TRBV15
abundance: once
d_gene: NA
j_gene: TRBJ2-7
CDR3aa: CATSRDVTGSPYEQYF
CDR3nt: TGTGCCACCAGCAGAGATGTTACGGGATCTCCCTACGAGCAGTACTTC

v_gene: TRBV9
abundance: NA
d_gene: NA
j_gene: TRBJ2-1
CDR3aa: CASSAPEKSYNEQFF
CDR3nt: TGTGCCAGCAGCGCACCCGAGAAGTCCTACAATGAGCAGTTCTTC

v_gene: TRBV5-1
abundance: NA
d_gene: NA
j_gene: TRBJ2-1
CDR3aa: CASSLGGLLSSYNEQFF
CDR3nt: TGCGCCAGCAGCTTGGGAGGACTGTTGAGCTCCTACAATGAGCAGTTCTTC

v_gene: TRBV9
abundance: NA
d_gene: NA
j_gene: TRBJ2-2
CDR3aa: CASSPQVAANTGELFF
CDR3nt: TGTGCCAGCAGCCCACAGGTAGCGGCGAACACCGGGGAGCTGTTTTTT

v_gene: TRBV5-1
abundance: NA
d_gene: TRBD1
j_gene: TRBJ2-7
CDR3aa: CASRGGQGRNEQYF
CDR3nt: TGCGCCAGCAGAGGGGGACAGGGGCGCAACGAGCAGTACTTC

v_gene: TRBV4-1
abundance: NA
d_gene: TRBD1
j_gene: TRBJ1-3
CDR3aa: CASSQDRDRGFSGNTIYF
CDR3nt: TGCGCCAGCAGCCAAGACCGGGACAGGGGCTTCTCTGGAAACACCATATATTTT

v_gene: TRBV18
abundance: NA
d_gene: TRBD1
j_gene: TRBJ1-3
CDR3aa: CASSPGQGRNTIYF
CDR3nt: TGTGCCAGCTCACCCGGACAGGGGAGAAACACCATATATTTT

v_gene: TRBV29-1
abundance: NA
d_gene: NA
j_gene: TRBJ2-1
CDR3aa: CSVEMVGLSYNEQFF
CDR3nt: TGCAGCGTTGAGATGGTGGGGCTTTCCTACAATGAGCAGTTCTTC

v_gene: TRBV5-1
abundance: NA
d_gene: TRBD2
j_gene: TRBJ2-5
CDR3aa: CASSQTSGIVETQYF
CDR3nt: TGCGCCAGCAGCCAGACTAGCGGGATCGTAGAGACCCAGTACTTC

v_gene: TRBV18
abundance: once
d_gene: TRBD1
j_gene: TRBJ1-1
CDR3aa: CASSPVQGMGEAFF
CDR3nt: TGTGCCAGCTCACCTGTACAGGGGATGGGTGAAGCTTTCTTT

v_gene: TRBV18
abundance: NA
d_gene: NA
j_gene: TRBJ2-7
CDR3aa: CASSPAGTGTYEQYF
CDR3nt: TGTGCCAGCTCACCAGCCGGGACTGGGACCTACGAGCAGTACTTC

v_gene: TRBV2
abundance: NA
d_gene: TRBD1
j_gene: TRBJ2-7
CDR3aa: CASSPLGGTGDSYEQYF
CDR3nt: TGTGCCAGCAGTCCTCTTGGGGGGACAGGGGACTCCTACGAGCAGTACTTC

v_gene: TRBV5-1
abundance: NA
d_gene: NA
j_gene: TRBJ2-7
CDR3aa: CASSTWAGANEQYF
CDR3nt: TGCGCCAGCAGCACGTGGGCAGGGGCGAACGAGCAGTACTTC

v_gene: TRBV5-1
abundance: NA
d_gene: NA
j_gene: TRBJ1-3
CDR3aa: CASQTGDSGNTIYF
CDR3nt: TGCGCCAGCCAAACAGGCGACTCTGGAAACACCATATATTTT

v_gene: TRBV30
abundance: few
d_gene: NA
j_gene: TRBJ1-5
CDR3aa: CAWSAGLTNQPQHF
CDR3nt: TGTGCCTGGAGTGCTGGGCTGACCAATCAGCCCCAGCATTTT

v_gene: TRBV7-3
abundance: few
d_gene: NA
j_gene: TRBJ2-2
CDR3aa: CASSSSGGELFF
CDR3nt: TGTGCCAGCAGCTCTTCGGGCGGGGAGCTGTTTTTT

v_gene: TRBV19
abundance: NA
d_gene: NA
j_gene: TRBJ2-5
CDR3aa: CASKGRRQETQYF
CDR3nt: TGTGCCAGTAAAGGCCGGCGGCAAGAGACCCAGTACTTC

v_gene: TRBV27
abundance: NA
d_gene: NA
j_gene: TRBJ1-1
CDR3aa: CASSLSFRGNTEAFF
CDR3nt: TGTGCCAGCAGTTTATCGTTTCGGGGGAACACTGAAGCTTTCTTT

v_gene: TRBV9
abundance: NA
d_gene: TRBD1
j_gene: TRBJ2-5
CDR3aa: CASSYRTGHQETQYF
CDR3nt: TGTGCCAGCAGCTATCGGACAGGGCACCAAGAGACCCAGTACTTC

v_gene: TRBV7-2
abundance: NA
d_gene: TRBD2
j_gene: TRBJ2-7
CDR3aa: CASSLASGGGYEQYF
CDR3nt: TGTGCCAGCAGCTTAGCTAGTGGGGGGGGGTACGAGCAGTACTTC